This TCR beta chain was recovered during a study of blood T cell repertoires in COVID-19. At the level of the study: Sites across the United States, Italy and Spain contributed samples from acute and convalescent COVID-19. T cells, B-cell-depleted T cells, or PBMCs supplied cDNA or gDNA.

The table came from immunoSEQ multiplex PCR; TCRdb's copy has only in-frame clones and leaves some out. The data hold roughly 150,000 clones, with about 86% observed a single time. Germline V gene sequence: CDR1 SGHTA, CDR2 FQGTGA. The CDR3 is 13 residues long. V was pared by 4 bases and J by 4 bases, with 10 bases between. This TCR was recovered from a woman in her seventies who had recovered from COVID-19. Input material: peripheral blood. J is TRBJ1-2 and V is TRBV7-3, with a weak D call TRBD1 (6 bases). CDR3 bases: TGTGCCAGCAGCTCAGACAGGCGCTATGGCTACACCTTC. Protein: CASSSDRRYGYTF.